The source of this TCR beta chain is a study of shared clonotypes between healthy human individuals. Measured with immunoSEQ multiplex PCR; TCRdb has only the in-frame clones, and not every one. The sample contains some 2 million clones, about 95% of which appear only once. CD45RO-negative, CCR7-positively selected cells formed the naive CD8 fraction, excluding terminally differentiated effector memory CD45RA+ cells. This CDR3 region has 15 residues. Deletions cut 2 bases from V and 4 bases from J, with 11 bases between. In germline, CDR1 is MDHEN, CDR2 SYDVKM. The receptor was isolated from a man aged 18 to 30 in good health. The V gene is TRBV28, the J gene TRBJ2-2; no definite D call. The sample consisted of naive CD8+ T cells sorted from blood. CDR3 amino acids: CASSLPATPTGELFF. The CDR3, as DNA: TGTGCCAGCAGTTTACCAGCGACTCCCACCGGGGAGCTGTTTTTT.